This T cell receptor (beta chain) was obtained from a study of human T cells and chemical hapten exposure (dated by TCRdb to the early 2020s). Turning to the overall study: For sensitization, 2% DPC in acetone was applied to an approximately 2 cm by approximately 2 cm area of upper inner arm skin. The libraries were sequenced as a pool, and the TCR yield per sample differed mostly because of small variations in library volumes within the pool. Blood samples were taken from patients before sensitization (week 0) and at 2, 6 and about 24 weeks after DPC sensitization. Patch testing was done on the upper back using Finn chambers containing 0.01% DPC, and results were scored after 6 days according to International Contact Dermatitis Research Group standards. Alopecia areata with under or over 50% scalp involvement, alopecia totalis and alopecia universalis were represented in the patient cohort, which was mostly female. Peripheral blood TCR repertoire changes were tracked in vivo in alopecia patients during primary and secondary sensitization to the hapten diphenylcyclopropenone (DPC). Throughout the study period of approximately 23 weeks, patients also received therapeutic DPC doses to the scalp every week. Roughly 30 alopecia patients gave blood for TCR sequencing at one to four time points (pre-sensitization, 2, 6 and 24 weeks). Broader findings and caveats from the paper: Compared with pre-sensitization or healthy control sets, expanded TCRs formed significantly more large CDR3 similarity clusters, which is consistent with antigen-driven responses. Repeated subsampling changed both the strength of the expansion versus patch-test correlation and the threshold at which the correlation became significant. Alopecia, a presumed autoimmune disease, was present in all patients, so the immune response of the patients might differ from that of healthy individuals. DPC sensitization did not change the number of TCRs with a frequency above 1 in 1000, and there was no evidence of changes in global repertoire structure. A positive correlation was found between the number of PT1 expanded TCRs and patch test score, with significance reached at thresholds 8, 16 and 32 but not 4.

Libraries were constructed by RACE. The data were produced on a NextSeq 500. During library preparation, unique molecular identifiers were attached to individual cDNA molecules so that TCRs could be counted in a quantitative, reproducible way. From each blood RNA sample, both TCR alpha and TCR beta chains were sequenced. In the paper's pipeline: A median of about 89,000 TCRs per sample was observed, with a range of roughly 20,000 to 750,000. The Decombinator software suite was used to annotate the V, J and CDR3 of the TCR reads. To make PS versus PT1 abundance plots, every sample was subsampled to the same number of TCRs (28,000). Expanded TCRs were defined as absent before sensitization and observed at least eight times at the 2-week time point. The public reads were reanalyzed by TCRdb: fastp trimming at Q25, MiXCR alignment, in-frame beta chains only. Rows with a matching CDR3 protein are joined into one entry that keeps the most common DNA and genes. The V and J calls reflect TCRdb's pipeline rather than the authors' work. The sample has about 97,000 distinct CDR3 sequences on record, 25% to 35% of them singletons. The ten largest clones add up to approximately 10% of the sample.

The germline V gene encodes CDR1 MNHEY and CDR2 SVGAGI. CDR3 length: 14 amino acids, cysteine to phenylalanine. Left in the record is the CDR3 DNA by itself, 42 bases read in frame from the first base. V and J are trimmed by 10 bases and 4 bases, and the gene matches miss 12 bases of the junction. The time point label for this specimen denotes: patch test 3, about 24 weeks after DPC sensitization. In light of the paper, this sample's treatment or condition label describes: therapeutic diphenylcyclopropenone sensitization with weekly scalp DPC. Blood at each patch-test visit was drawn before the patch test was applied. To be eligible, patients had to be aged 18 to 70, diagnosed with alopecia and judged suitable for DPC therapy, while pregnant patients were excluded. Total RNA was isolated from unfractionated whole blood collected in Tempus Blood RNA tubes. Concerning this clonotype itself: This receptor's antigen is unknown. Per-base qualities were not stored, and no clone one base away is much larger.

The chain employs TRBV6-5 and TRBJ2-7; TRBD2 agrees with 8 junctional bases. This clonotype was obtained from a middle-aged man with alopecia areata. Some clones in this sample may be carry-over from other donors' samples. The material was whole blood, obtained in connection with sensitization to the hapten diphenylcyclopropenone (DPC). The nucleotides are TGTGCCACCACCGGGGGCGGGACTAGTTACGAGCAGTACTTC. Translated, this is CATTGGGTSYEQYF.